This TCR beta chain was identified in a study of blood T cell repertoires in COVID-19. About the research overall: Material from acute and convalescent COVID-19 was sourced from the United States, Italy and Spain.

This clone was seen more than once but under ten times. Per the study methods: Estimated nucleated cell counts came from reference gene primer amplification. The protocol was immunoSEQ multiplex PCR, while the TCRdb copy is restricted to in-frame clones and leaves out a portion. The V and J calls and clone size come from that table; D and trimming were worked out from the DNA. The data contain around 69,000 clones, roughly 76% of them seen just once; the ten biggest clones take up 20% to 25%. The sequence came from a woman in her 70s with acute or convalescent COVID-19. Input material: peripheral blood.

The CDR3 here is CASSLVASGSSGANVLTF. The CDR3 coding sequence is TGCGCCAGCAGCTTGGTAGCTAGCGGGAGCTCTGGGGCCAACGTCCTGACTTTC. The chain couples TRBV5-1 to TRBJ2-6; 10 bases line up with TRBD2. The V and J ends lost 0 bases and 0 bases, in that order; junction bases with no gene match: 3. CDR1 and CDR2 (germline): SGHRS, YFSETQ. The CDR3 is made up of 18 amino acids. Variable domain in full (rest from reference TRBV5-1 and TRBJ2-6): KAGVTQTPRYLIKTRGQQVTLSCSPISGHRSVSWYQQTPGQGLQFLFEYFSETQRNKGNFPGRFSGRQFSNSRSEMNVSTLELGDSALYLCASSLVASGSSGANVLTFGAGSRLTVL.